This T cell receptor beta chain came from a study of neurological immune-mediated disorders. MiXCR, run by TCRdb on the 5' RACE reads, gives a single entry per CDR3 protein. The profile covers some 38,000 distinct CDR3 sequences, with 3.8% appearing a single time and less than 2.5% taken by the ten largest. Trimming left V 3 bases short and J 0 bases short, with 11 bases between. This CDR3 has 15 amino acids. This clonotype was picked up many times. The gene calls are TRBV12-3 or TRBV12-4 and TRBJ1-1; no definite D call. The sample consisted of PBMCs. This TCR derives from a man between 25 and 39 years old with multiple sclerosis. CDR3 nucleotide sequence: TGTGCCAGCAGTTTCTTACGGGAATTGAACACTGAAGCTTTCTTT. It codes for CASSFLRELNTEAFF.